One and the same sample provided the 6 T cell receptor beta chains below, sequenced in a study of blood T cells in healthy people across ages. Primers used in a second PCR of about 7 to 11 cycles were a sample-barcoded 5' primer and a J-beta primer mix. A single record per CDR3 protein comes from TCRdb applying MiXCR to the 5' RACE reads. This table holds over 600,000 distinct CDR3 sequences, around three fifths found once. Sequencing input: blood. These receptors all come from a man aged 40-49 years in good health.

The chain joins TRBV28 to TRBJ2-5; TRBD1 matches at 8 bases. The CDR3 extends over 13 amino acids. Germline CDR1 is MDHEN and CDR2 is SYDVKM. After removal of 11 bases from V and 5 bases from J, the junction contained 10 bases not matched to a gene. The CDR3 reads CACKQGDRETQYF. The CDR3 DNA follows: TGTGCCTGTAAACAGGGGGATCGGGAGACCCAGTACTTC.

This chain links TRBV3-1 with TRBJ1-6; D remains unclear. Trimming cost V 5 bases and J 10 bases, with 15 bases left between them. CDR1 LGHDT and CDR2 YNNKEL come from the germline V gene (reference sequence). The CDR3 is 14 residues long. The CDR3 sequence is CASSSSLGESPLHF. DNA for the CDR3: TGTGCCAGCAGCTCTTCCTTGGGCGAATCACCCCTCCACTTT.

The rearrangement joins TRBV7-2 to TRBJ2-4; D possibly matches TRBD1 or TRBD2 (5 bases each). This CDR3 is 16 amino acids long. Germline V gives CDR1 SGHTA, CDR2 FQGNSA. V shed 2 bases and J shed 2 bases, with 13 bases lying between them. In DNA form, the CDR3 reads TGTGCCAGCAGCTTATTTGCCCGGGACCCCAAAAACATTCAGTACTTC. It specifies CASSLFARDPKNIQYF.

The sample holds a few counts of this clonotype. The V gene is TRBV5-1, the J gene TRBJ2-1, with D perhaps TRBD2 (6 bases). Trimming removed 6 bases at V and 3 bases at J, with 10 bases between. CDR3 length: 13 residues. The germline gives CDR1 SGHRS, CDR2 YFSETQ. The CDR3 spells CASKIGGYNEQFF. CDR3 nucleotides: TGCGCCAGCAAAATCGGGGGCTACAATGAGCAGTTCTTC.

This clonotype has at least ten counts. This chain joins TRBV9 and TRBJ2-1, with 9 bases aligning to TRBD2. The CDR3 extends over 15 amino acids. Per the germline V gene, CDR1 is SGDLS and CDR2 is YYNGEE. V lost 1 base, J lost 6 bases, and 5 bases stayed unmatched. CDR3 in DNA: TGTGCCAGCAGCGTACAAAGCGGGGGGACCAATGAGCAGTTCTTC. Amino acids: CASSVQSGGTNEQFF.

This clonotype was detected only a few times. This chain connects TRBV7-2 to TRBJ2-5; TRBD2 matches at 9 bases. Germline V CDR1 and CDR2: SGHTA, FQGNSA. CDR3 length equals 15 residues. Trimming took 4 bases from V and 1 from J; bases not matched to a gene: 4. In nucleotides, the CDR3 is TGTGCCAGCAGCTCAGTAGCGGGGGCCCAAGAGACCCAGTACTTC. Translating gives CASSSVAGAQETQYF.